The next 20 T cell receptor beta chains were all read from a single sample in a study of shared clonotypes between healthy human individuals. Using immunoSEQ multiplex PCR, the repertoire was profiled, and TCRdb retains in-frame clones only, with some absent. The table lists some 490,000 clones, approximately 80% of them singletons, with 9.5% to 15% in the top ten. The sample was PBMCs. The receptor set was obtained from a woman between 40 and 50 years old in good health. Some clones in this sample may be carry-over from other donors' samples.

The gene calls are TRBV7-2 and TRBJ1-2; TRBD1 aligns across 12 bases. Germline V lookup: CDR1 SGHTA, CDR2 FQGNSA. The trim removed 5 bases at V and 0 bases at J, leaving 7 bases unmatched. This CDR3 region has 17 residues. The CDR3 protein is CASSVRDRGRSNYGYTF. CDR3 DNA sequence: TGTGCCAGCAGCGTCCGGGACAGGGGGCGATCTAACTATGGCTACACCTTC. Together with reference TRBV7-2 and TRBJ1-2, the CDR3 gives the full variable domain: GAGVSQSPSNKVTEKGKDVELRCDPISGHTALYWYRQSLGQGLEFLIYFQGNSAPDKSGLPSDRFSAERTGGSVSTLTIQRTQQEDSAVYLCASSVRDRGRSNYGYTFGSGTRLTVV.

This rearrangement joins TRBV7-2 to TRBJ2-3; D may be TRBD2 (6 bases). The germline V gene encodes CDR1 SGHTA and CDR2 FQGNSA. The CDR3 runs to 13 residues. Trimming stripped 3 bases from V and 4 bases from J, with 8 bases between. CDR3 sequence (DNA): TGTGCCAGCAGCTTCGGAGGGGCAGATACGCAGTATTTT. Amino acids: CASSFGGADTQYF.

The chain couples TRBV19 to TRBJ1-2; tentative D call: TRBD1 (6 bases). Germline V CDR1 and CDR2: LNHDA, SQIVND (reference sequence). V dropped 5 bases and J dropped 4 bases, with 11 bases sitting between them. The CDR3 is made up of 13 amino acids. CDR3 bases: TGTGCCAGTAGTCTAGGACAGATCTATGGCTACACCTTC. It translates to CASSLGQIYGYTF.

The chain links TRBV4-2 to TRBJ2-7; D is perhaps TRBD2 (7 bases). The CDR3 covers 16 residues. Trimming left V 0 bases short and J 4 bases short, with 16 bases between. Germline assignment: CDR1 LGHNA and CDR2 YNFKEQ. Here the CDR3 reads CASSQDSLAGAYEQYF. The DNA of the CDR3 is TGTGCCAGCAGCCAAGATAGTTTGGCGGGGGCATACGAGCAGTACTTC.

The chain combines TRBV11-2 with TRBJ1-1; D possibly corresponds to TRBD1 (6 bases). CDR1 is SGHAT and CDR2 is FQNNGV in the germline V gene. This CDR3 spans 13 amino acids. The V and J ends lost 4 bases and 4 bases respectively, with 10 bases between them. CDR3 sequence: CASSYSGATEAFF. As DNA, the CDR3 is TGTGCCAGCAGCTACTCGGGGGCCACTGAAGCTTTCTTT.

The rearrangement links TRBV29-1 to TRBJ1-4; no firm D call. The germline V gene has CDR1 SQVTM and CDR2 ANQGSEA. The V gene lost 6 bases and the J gene lost 3 bases, with 11 bases spanning the gap. This CDR3 is built from 13 residues. The CDR3 bases are TGCAGCGTCTCCGATTCAGCTAATGAAAAACTGTTTTTT. Encoded protein: CSVSDSANEKLFF.

The rearrangement joins TRBV18 to TRBJ2-7; tentative D call: TRBD2 (6 bases). From germline, CDR1 is KGHSH and CDR2 LQKENI. V lost 3 bases, J lost 2 bases, and 14 bases lay in between. CDR3 length: 15 amino acids. CDR3 sequence reads: CASSPLPGVAYEQYF. As DNA, the CDR3 is TGTGCCAGCTCACCCTTGCCGGGGGTGGCCTACGAGCAGTACTTC.

The rearrangement uses TRBV28 and TRBJ2-7; tentatively, D is TRBD1 (6 bases). Trimming left V 6 bases short and J 0 bases short, with 21 bases between. The CDR3 covers 17 residues. Germline lookup yields CDR1 MDHEN and CDR2 SYDVKM. The CDR3 nucleotides are TGTGCCAGCAGCTTGACAGGTGGTGGGGCGAACTCCTACGAGCAGTACTTC. It yields the protein CASSLTGGGANSYEQYF.

This clone was observed once. The rearrangement uses TRBV7-9 and TRBJ1-4, with 9 bases that match TRBD1. J was trimmed by 7 bases and V by 2 bases; bases with no gene match: 11. Germline V CDR1 and CDR2: SEHNR, FQNEAQ (reference sequence). The CDR3 totals 17 residues. The CDR3 sequence: CASSLRQGGGWREKLFF. The CDR3 nucleotides read TGTGCCAGCAGCTTACGACAGGGGGGAGGGTGGCGTGAAAAACTGTTTTTT.

The V and J genes are TRBV7-2 and TRBJ2-3, with D perhaps matching TRBD1 (5 bases). With 3 bases removed from V and 0 bases from J, the gap between germline ends came to 13 bases. Germline lookup yields CDR1 SGHTA and CDR2 FQGNSA. The CDR3 has 16 residues. The CDR3 coding sequence is TGTGCCAGCAGCTTCTCAGGGCCGGGTAGCACAGATACGCAGTATTTT. Protein sequence: CASSFSGPGSTDTQYF.

The rearrangement links TRBV5-1 to TRBJ1-2; D is possibly TRBD1 (5 bases). Deletions cut 0 bases from V and 7 bases from J, with 16 bases between. CDR3 size: 15 residues. Germline values: CDR1 SGHRS, CDR2 YFSETQ. CDR3 residues: CASSLGGETQRGYTF. CDR3 sequence (DNA): TGCGCCAGCAGCTTGGGAGGGGAAACCCAGCGTGGCTACACCTTC. Complete variable domain (other parts from reference TRBV5-1 and TRBJ1-2): KAGVTQTPRYLIKTRGQQVTLSCSPISGHRSVSWYQQTPGQGLQFLFEYFSETQRNKGNFPGRFSGRQFSNSRSEMNVSTLELGDSALYLCASSLGGETQRGYTFGSGTRLTVV.

The genes are TRBV10-3 and TRBJ2-2; D not certain. V was shortened by 4 bases and J by 6 bases, with 3 bases between the two germline ends. Germline-derived CDR1 and CDR2 are ENHRY and SYGVKD. This CDR3 contains 11 residues. CDR3 bases: TGTGCCATCAGTGCCCCCGGGGAGCTGTTTTTT. This gives the protein CAISAPGELFF.

The gene calls are TRBV7-3 and TRBJ2-7; D might be TRBD1 (8 bases). The CDR3 has 14 amino acids. Trimming cost V 5 bases and J 2 bases, with 13 bases left between them. CDR1 and CDR2 from the germline V gene are SGHTA and FQGTGA. CDR3 bases: TGTGCCAGCAGCAAACAGGGGGGGCCCTACGAGCAGTACTTC. Translation gives CASSKQGGPYEQYF.

The chain has TRBV30 and TRBJ1-5; 9 bases line up with TRBD1. The ends lost 7 bases at V and 2 bases at J; junction bases unmatched: 6. The V gene's germline CDR1 is GTSNPN and CDR2 SVGIG (reference sequence). CDR3 size: 14 residues. In DNA, the CDR3 is TGTGCCTTTTCCCGGACAGGGGGCAATCAGCCCCAGCATTTT. This translates into CAFSRTGGNQPQHF.

The V and J genes are TRBV7-7 and TRBJ1-2; TRBD1 agrees at 9 bases. There are 15 residues in the CDR3. Trimming cost V 5 bases and J 2 bases; bases outside gene matches: 6. In germline, CDR1 is SSHAT, CDR2 FNYEAQ (reference sequence). CDR3 in DNA: TGTGCCAGCAGCCCGATACAGGGGGCAAACTATGGCTACACCTTC. It translates to CASSPIQGANYGYTF.

The rearrangement links TRBV18 to TRBJ1-5; D is ambiguous. Trimming removed 1 base from V and 4 bases from J, with 8 bases in between. This CDR3 is built from 14 residues. The V gene's germline CDR1 is KGHSH and CDR2 LQKENI. CDR3 sequence: CASSPRTANQPQHF. The CDR3 DNA reads TGTGCCAGCTCACCACGTACAGCTAATCAGCCCCAGCATTTT.

The chain combines TRBV6-5 with TRBJ2-7; TRBD1 agrees at 8 bases. Per germline, CDR1 MNHEY and CDR2 SVGAGI. The V gene end was trimmed by 4 bases and the J gene end by 6 bases; junction bases not matched to a gene: 5. The CDR3 length is 13 residues. The CDR3 loop reads CASSFGQGGEQYF. Written as DNA, the CDR3 is TGTGCCAGCAGTTTCGGACAGGGTGGCGAGCAGTACTTC.

V is TRBV2 and J is TRBJ2-7, with 7 bases lining up with TRBD2. V shed 7 bases and J 3 bases; nucleotides not matched to a gene: 18. CDR1 SNHLY and CDR2 FYNNEI come from the germline V gene. This CDR3 contains 17 residues. The chain's CDR3 is CASKAAPGEGQLYEQYF. CDR3 DNA: TGTGCCAGCAAGGCCGCTCCTGGGGAGGGCCAACTCTACGAGCAGTACTTC.

This clone was counted a single time. The chain uses TRBV19 and TRBJ2-7, with D unclear. This CDR3 region has 14 residues. Trimming removed 5 bases from V and 5 bases from J, with 16 bases in between. Germline CDR1 and CDR2: LNHDA and SQIVND (reference sequence). The DNA for the CDR3 is TGTGCCAGTAGTCATCTAGATTCGTCCGACGAGCAGTACTTC. This translates into CASSHLDSSDEQYF.

The gene calls are TRBV5-6 and TRBJ2-3; 10 nucleotides align to TRBD1. CDR1 and CDR2 from the germline V gene are SGHDT and YYEEEE. The CDR3 spans 15 residues. The V segment lost 3 bases and the J segment 6 bases; nucleotides outside the gene matches: 7. The CDR3 region is CASSWTGGGSDTQYF. DNA of the CDR3: TGTGCCAGCAGCTGGACAGGGGGAGGATCGGATACGCAGTATTTT.